The entry that follows covers one T cell receptor (beta chain) sequence. This record comes from a study of control samples from healthy donors and cancer patients. Measured with immunoSEQ multiplex PCR; TCRdb has only the in-frame clones, and not every one. The sample records 110,000 or so clones, more than 75% being singletons. The sequenced sample consisted of blood. This sequence was found in a man aged 25-45 years in good health.

CDR3 in amino acids: CASRPGTDYEQYF. CDR3 nucleotide sequence: TGCGCCAGCAGGCCCGGGACAGACTACGAGCAGTACTTC. This sequence joins TRBV5-1 and TRBJ2-7; TRBD1 agrees at 7 bases. The V segment lost 5 bases and the J segment 3 bases; nucleotides outside the gene matches: 5. Germline values: CDR1 SGHRS, CDR2 YFSETQ. This CDR3 spans 13 amino acids.